The 9 T cell receptor beta chains in this list originate from one sample, sequenced in a study of human T cells and chemical hapten exposure. TCRdb fed the RACE reads into MiXCR, producing one record per CDR3 protein. This sample has about 350,000 distinct CDR3 sequences, with roughly 6% found just once. The time point is: pre-sensitization, week 0. Treatment here: therapeutic diphenylcyclopropenone sensitization with weekly scalp DPC. The specimen was whole blood, collected in connection with sensitization to the hapten diphenylcyclopropenone (DPC). Receptors originate from a woman aged 18-35 years with alopecia areata. Some clones in this sample may be carry-over from other donors' samples.

Ten or more counts support this clonotype. The chain recombines TRBV6-6 with TRBJ2-3, with D possibly matching TRBD1 (5 bases). The ends were cut back, 5 bases at V and 0 bases at J, with 18 bases in the middle. This CDR3 has 17 amino acids. Germline V lookup: CDR1 MNHNY, CDR2 SVGAGI (reference sequence). CDR3 in DNA: TGTGCCAGCAGTCCCCCAAACCAGGGAACTAGCACAGATACGCAGTATTTT. Encoded protein: CASSPPNQGTSTDTQYF.

This clonotype was observed many times. This sequence joins TRBV9 and TRBJ2-3; 7 positions match TRBD2. The CDR3 loop spans 15 amino acids. Looked up from germline, CDR1 is SGDLS and CDR2 is YYNGEE. Trimming took 3 bases from V and 4 from J; bases not matched to a gene: 8. In nucleotides, the CDR3 is TGTGCCAGCAGCGCGACTAGCTTCGGAGCAGATACGCAGTATTTT. Amino acids: CASSATSFGADTQYF.

The genes are TRBV20-1 and TRBJ1-5; D remains unclear. Per the germline V gene, CDR1 is DFQATT and CDR2 is SNEGSKA (reference sequence). Between the trimmed V and J ends, which lost 3 bases and 4 bases, there was a span of 10 bases. The CDR3 runs 13 residues. The CDR3 spells CSASSRANQPQHF. The CDR3 DNA follows: TGCAGTGCTAGTAGTAGGGCGAATCAGCCCCAGCATTTT.

The sample holds many counts of this clonotype. The V gene is TRBV12-3 or TRBV12-4, the J gene TRBJ1-4, with D possibly being TRBD1 (5 bases). This CDR3 contains 14 residues. V gave up 1 base and J gave up 5 bases, with 8 bases separating them. The CDR3 nucleotides read TGTGCCAGCAGTTTAGGGGCAGGGAATGAAAAACTGTTTTTT. This sequence encodes CASSLGAGNEKLFF.

This clonotype was observed at least ten times. The rearrangement uses TRBV6-5 and TRBJ1-1; no definite D call. Trimming stripped 5 bases from V and 3 bases from J, with 10 bases between. Germline CDR1 MNHEY, CDR2 SVGAGI. This CDR3 is built from 13 residues. The CDR3 DNA reads as TGTGCCAGCAGTATTTCATGGGACACTGAAGCTTTCTTT. Protein: CASSISWDTEAFF.

This clonotype was seen a few times. V is TRBV5-1 and J is TRBJ1-6; 7 bases line up with TRBD1. The V and J ends lost 6 bases and 0 bases, in that order; junction bases with no gene match: 3. This CDR3 region has 15 residues. Germline-derived CDR1 and CDR2 are SGHRS and YFSETQ. The CDR3 reads CASNTGVSYNSPLHF. DNA of the CDR3: TGCGCCAGCAACACAGGGGTCTCCTATAATTCACCCCTCCACTTT.

Worth noting for this clonotype: Possible read error: a much larger clone is one base away. Lacking the conserved final phenylalanine or tryptophan, this CDR3 likely reflects a read error. This chain connects TRBV6-5 to TRBJ1-1, with 8 bases fitting TRBD1. In germline, CDR1 is MNHEY, CDR2 SVGAGI. This CDR3 comprises 15 residues. The V segment lost 6 bases and the J segment 0 bases; nucleotides outside the gene matches: 6. The CDR3 sequence is CASRQRTGLNTEAFI. The CDR3 region has the DNA TGTGCCAGCAGGCAACGGACAGGGTTGAACACTGAAGCTTTCATT.

The J gene is TRBJ1-4, the V gene TRBV7-9; a weak D match, TRBD1 (5 bases). Germline loops: CDR1 SEHNR, CDR2 FQNEAQ (reference sequence). The CDR3 loop spans 15 amino acids. The ends were cut back, 3 bases at V and 8 bases at J, with 16 bases in the middle. The CDR3 here is CASSLGDRWWEKLFF. In DNA, the CDR3 is TGTGCCAGCAGCTTGGGGGACCGCTGGTGGGAAAAACTGTTTTTT. The entire variable domain, with the rest obtained from reference TRBV7-9 and TRBJ1-4, is as follows: DTGVSQNPRHKITKRGQNVTFRCDPISEHNRLYWYRQTLGQGPEFLTYFQNEAQLEKSRLLSDRFSAERPKGSFSTLEIQRTEQGDSAMYLCASSLGDRWWEKLFFGSGTQLSVL.

The V gene is TRBV9, the J gene TRBJ2-3; 9 nucleotides line up with TRBD1. The CDR3 has 14 amino acids. The ends lost 4 bases at V and 5 bases at J; junction bases unmatched: 5. Looked up from germline, CDR1 is SGDLS and CDR2 is YYNGEE. The CDR3 nucleotides are TGTGCCAGCAGCTCCGGGACAGGGCGAGATACGCAGTATTTT. Protein product: CASSSGTGRDTQYF.